The 27 T cell receptor beta chains presented below share a single source sample, sequenced in a study of stem cell transplantation in POMP-related autoinflammatory disease. Assay used: immunoSEQ multiplex PCR; TCRdb lists only in-frame clones, some missing. The sample contains about 26,000 clones, 80% to 85% of which appear only once. The material sequenced was CD4+ T cells from PBMCs, taken before stem cell transplantation. The receptors were sampled from a human donor with POMP-related autoinflammation and immune dysregulation (PRAID).

This chain joins TRBV5-1 and TRBJ1-2, with D unresolved. Germline loops: CDR1 SGHRS, CDR2 YFSETQ. The CDR3 sequence is 14 residues long. Deletions cut 2 bases from V and 0 bases from J, with 8 bases between. In DNA form, the CDR3 reads TGCGCCAGCAGCTTAGGTATCTCTAACTATGGCTACACCTTC. Its translation: CASSLGISNYGYTF.

Here the CDR3 DNA reads TGTGCCATCAGCGGGACAGGGGAAGGATCTGGAAACACCATATATTTT. Residues: CAISGTGEGSGNTIYF. The rearrangement uses TRBV10-3 and TRBJ1-3; 10 bases are a match to TRBD1. CDR3 length: 16 amino acids. The J segment lost 1 base and the V segment lost 6 bases, leaving 6 bases of the junction unmatched. CDR1 and CDR2 from the germline V gene are ENHRY and SYGVKD.

This clone was counted a single time. The CDR3 sequence: CASGLSWGDTEAFF. Written as DNA, the CDR3 is TGTGCTAGTGGTTTGAGCTGGGGGGACACTGAAGCTTTCTTT. The V gene is TRBV12-5, the J gene TRBJ1-1, with a weak D call TRBD1 (5 bases). The CDR3 covers 14 residues. V lost 2 bases to trimming and J lost 3 bases, with 10 bases between them. The germline CDR1 and CDR2 sequences are LGHNT and FRNRAP.

The chain has TRBV4-1 and TRBJ2-7; 8 positions agree with TRBD2. Germline values: CDR1 MGHRA, CDR2 YSYEKL. J gave up 2 bases and V 3 bases, and 21 bases lay outside the gene matches. The CDR3 covers 20 residues. The CDR3 sequence is CASSQPLGGRRGNRPYEQYF. CDR3 coding DNA: TGCGCCAGCAGCCAGCCTCTAGGCGGGAGGCGCGGGAATCGCCCCTACGAGCAGTACTTC.

The V call is TRBV5-4, the J call TRBJ2-7; possible D gene TRBD2, 6 bases. The V end was cut by 0 bases, the J end by 0 bases, with 7 bases between. CDR1 and CDR2 from the germline V gene are SGHNT and YYREEE (reference sequence). The CDR3 sequence is 14 residues long. The CDR3 nucleotides are TGTGCCAGCAGCTTGGTGCGGGACTCCTACGAGCAGTACTTC. This gives the protein CASSLVRDSYEQYF. The full variable domain, rest sourced from reference TRBV5-4 and TRBJ2-7, is ETGVTQSPTHLIKTRGQQVTLRCSSQSGHNTVSWYQQALGQGPQFIFQYYREEENGRGNFPPRFSGLQFPNYSSELNVNALELDDSALYLCASSLVRDSYEQYFGPGTRLTVT.

By sample share, this clone is medium-sized. CDR3 residues: CASKAPGRLYTDTQYF. The DNA of the CDR3 is TGTGCCAGTAAGGCCCCAGGCCGTTTATACACAGATACGCAGTATTTT. This chain uses TRBV13 with TRBJ2-3; D remains ambiguous. The ends were cut back, 9 bases at V and 2 bases at J, with 21 bases in the middle. The CDR3 runs 16 residues. CDR1 is PRHDT and CDR2 is FYEKMQ in the germline V gene (reference sequence).

The count of this clone is one. The rearrangement uses TRBV13 and TRBJ2-1; no reliable D call. CDR1 PRHDT and CDR2 FYEKMQ come from the germline V gene (reference sequence). V lost 3 bases to trimming and J lost 7 bases, with 10 bases between them. The CDR3 consists of 13 residues. The CDR3 coding sequence is TGTGCCAGCAGCTTCGTGCATGGGAATGAGCAGTTCTTC. Its protein is CASSFVHGNEQFF.

The chain joins TRBV29-1 to TRBJ2-7; 10 positions match TRBD2. This CDR3 comprises 15 residues. Germline lookup yields CDR1 SQVTM and CDR2 ANQGSEA. V trimming: 6 bases; J trimming: 7 bases; junction bases outside the gene matches: 15. CDR3 protein: CSVAPSGRALLEQYF. CDR3 nucleotides: TGCAGCGTCGCCCCCAGCGGGAGGGCCCTTCTTGAGCAGTACTTC.

V and J are TRBV4-1 and TRBJ2-7, with 9 nucleotides matching TRBD2. Germline V gene lookup returns CDR1 MGHRA and CDR2 YSYEKL. The trim removed 0 bases at V and 3 bases at J, leaving 6 bases unmatched. The CDR3 spans 16 residues. The CDR3 coding sequence is TGCGCCAGCAGCCAAGATCGGCTAGCGGGAAACTACGAGCAGTACTTC. It specifies CASSQDRLAGNYEQYF.

This clone was picked up one time. The V gene is TRBV5-1, the J gene TRBJ2-3; D tentatively reads TRBD1 or TRBD2 (5 bases each). V gave up 0 bases and J gave up 3 bases, with 11 bases separating them. The germline V gene has CDR1 SGHRS and CDR2 YFSETQ. This CDR3 has 15 amino acids. In nucleotides, the CDR3 is TGCGCCAGCAGCTTGGGTGGGGGAAGAACAGATACGCAGTATTTT. Residues: CASSLGGGRTDTQYF. The complete variable domain, with remaining parts taken from reference TRBV5-1 and TRBJ2-3, reads KAGVTQTPRYLIKTRGQQVTLSCSPISGHRSVSWYQQTPGQGLQFLFEYFSETQRNKGNFPGRFSGRQFSNSRSEMNVSTLELGDSALYLCASSLGGGRTDTQYFGPGTRLTVL.

In its sample, this clone was seen once. The chain carries TRBV5-5 and TRBJ2-1; TRBD1 agrees at 8 bases. Looked up from germline, CDR1 is SGHKS and CDR2 is YYEKEE (reference sequence). The length of the CDR3 is 17 residues. J gave up 0 bases and V 4 bases, and 9 bases lay outside the gene matches. The CDR3 protein is CASSGRQGLSSYNEQFF. The DNA for the CDR3 is TGTGCCAGCAGCGGTCGACAGGGGCTGAGCTCCTACAATGAGCAGTTCTTC.

J is TRBJ2-3 and V is TRBV5-4, with D possibly matching TRBD1 (5 bases). Trimming took 3 bases from V and 2 from J, leaving 10 bases between them. The CDR3 consists of 14 residues. CDR1 and CDR2 (germline): SGHNT, YYREEE (reference sequence). The CDR3 protein is CASSSKDNTDTQYF. The CDR3 coding sequence is TGTGCCAGCAGCTCAAAGGACAACACAGATACGCAGTATTTT.

The gene calls are TRBV6-1 and TRBJ2-7; 10 bases are a match to TRBD1. CDR1 and CDR2 (germline): MNHNS, SASEGT. CDR3 length: 13 amino acids. Trimming removed 6 bases from V and 3 bases from J; junction bases left unmatched: 2. DNA for the CDR3: TGTGCCAGCAGGAGGGACAGGGGCTACGAGCAGTACTTC. It encodes CASRRDRGYEQYF.

The CDR3 sequence is CASSLPTDTQYF. The CDR3 region has the DNA TGTGCCAGCAGCTTACCTACAGATACGCAGTATTTT. This sequence joins TRBV7-8 and TRBJ2-3; D unclear. Trimming took off 2 bases at V and 3 bases at J, with 3 bases between the two ends. This CDR3 comprises 12 residues. Germline V gives CDR1 SGHVS, CDR2 FQNEAQ.

V gene TRBV30 combines with J gene TRBJ2-3; weak D call: TRBD1 (6 bases). This CDR3 is 16 amino acids long. V lost 2 bases and J lost 0, with 15 bases in between. The V gene's germline CDR1 is GTSNPN and CDR2 SVGIG (reference sequence). The CDR3 region has the DNA TGTGCCTGGAGTACAGGGTCCCTTACTAGCACAGATACGCAGTATTTT. It encodes CAWSTGSLTSTDTQYF. Looking up the rest from reference TRBV30 and TRBJ2-3 gives the full variable domain: SQTIHQWPATLVQPVGSPLSLECTVEGTSNPNLYWYRQAAGRGLQLLFYSVGIGQISSEVPQNLSASRPQDRQFILSSKKLLLSDSGFYLCAWSTGSLTSTDTQYFGPGTRLTVL.

The V gene is TRBV18, the J gene TRBJ1-2; D gene ambiguous. Trimming cost V 3 bases and J 0 bases, with 8 bases left between them. Germline lookup yields CDR1 KGHSH and CDR2 LQKENI. The CDR3 has 14 amino acids. The CDR3 is CASSPATPNYGYTF. In nucleotides, the CDR3 is TGTGCCAGCTCACCCGCGACACCTAACTATGGCTACACCTTC.

V is TRBV2 and J is TRBJ2-1, with TRBD1 as a possible D gene (5 bases). This CDR3 has 16 amino acids. The germline gives CDR1 SNHLY, CDR2 FYNNEI. V shed 5 bases and J shed 4 bases, with 18 bases lying between them. CDR3 region: CASSIVPRVEYNEQFF. The DNA for the CDR3 is TGTGCCAGCAGTATCGTACCCAGGGTCGAGTACAATGAGCAGTTCTTC.

The CDR3, as DNA: TGTGCCAGCAGCTTAGAAGGACAGGGTTTAAATGAGCAGTTCTTC. Translating gives CASSLEGQGLNEQFF. The V and J genes are TRBV11-3 and TRBJ2-1; 8 bases are shared with TRBD1. The CDR3 sequence is 15 residues long. Germline assignment: CDR1 SGHNT and CDR2 YENEEA. The trim removed 0 bases at V and 7 bases at J, leaving 5 bases unmatched.

The V call is TRBV19, the J call TRBJ2-7; D might be TRBD1 (6 bases). This CDR3 is built from 14 residues. The germline CDR1 and CDR2 sequences are LNHDA and SQIVND (reference sequence). With 3 bases removed from V and 2 bases from J, the gap between germline ends came to 11 bases. CDR3 protein: CASSISGAAYEQYF. The CDR3 bases are TGTGCCAGTAGTATCTCAGGGGCCGCCTACGAGCAGTACTTC.

The chain is built from TRBV6-6 and TRBJ2-3; D gene unclear. The CDR3 is 12 residues long. Germline V gene sequence: CDR1 MNHNY, CDR2 SVGAGI (reference sequence). Trimming left V 5 bases short and J 0 bases short, with 3 bases between. The CDR3 spells CASSDSTDTQYF. As DNA, the CDR3 is TGTGCCAGCAGTGACAGCACAGATACGCAGTATTTT.

The genes are TRBV7-9 and TRBJ2-3, with TRBD1 identical over 7 bases. V lost 6 bases, J lost 0 bases, and 6 bases stayed unmatched. The CDR3 consists of 15 residues. CDR1 is SEHNR, CDR2 FQNEAQ, per germline (reference sequence). DNA of the CDR3: TGTGCCAGCAGATTAACGGGACAGAGCACAGATACGCAGTATTTT. Its protein is CASRLTGQSTDTQYF.

This chain uses TRBV19 with TRBJ2-3; TRBD1 might be the D (5 bases). Per the germline V gene, CDR1 is LNHDA and CDR2 is SQIVND (reference sequence). V was shortened by 7 bases and J by 1 base, with 12 bases between the two germline ends. The CDR3 is 14 residues long. CDR3 amino acids: CASTVGQRTDTQYF. The DNA of the CDR3 is TGTGCCAGTACCGTTGGACAACGCACAGATACGCAGTATTTT.

This chain joins TRBV2 and TRBJ1-4; D gene uncertain. Trimming left V 1 base short and J 11 bases short, with 20 bases between. The CDR3 length is 16 residues. Germline lookup yields CDR1 SNHLY and CDR2 FYNNEI. The CDR3 bases are TGTGCCAGCAGTGAAGGAAAAGTGCCCCCATTTGAGAAACTGTTTTTT. This translates into CASSEGKVPPFEKLFF.

The chain employs TRBV7-3 and TRBJ2-5; 10 bases line up with TRBD1. The length of the CDR3 is 15 residues. Germline trimming cut 3 bases from V and 1 base from J; bases unmatched to any gene: 2. Per germline, CDR1 SGHTA and CDR2 FQGTGA. CDR3 loop: CASSLDRGGQETQYF. The CDR3 nucleotides read TGTGCCAGCAGCTTGGACAGGGGGGGCCAAGAGACCCAGTACTTC.

The chain employs TRBV5-5 and TRBJ2-7; D is ambiguous. Trimming left V 4 bases short and J 0 bases short, with 14 bases between. Germline CDR1 is SGHKS and CDR2 is YYEKEE (reference sequence). The CDR3 sequence is 15 residues long. The CDR3 region has the DNA TGTGCCAGCAGCCAAGGACGGACCGACTCCTACGAGCAGTACTTC. Amino acids: CASSQGRTDSYEQYF.

This chain joins TRBV5-4 and TRBJ1-2, with TRBD1 identical over 8 bases. CDR3 length equals 13 residues. With V trimmed by 1 base and J by 11 bases, 7 bases remained unmatched. Germline V CDR1 and CDR2: SGHNT, YYREEE (reference sequence). The CDR3 coding sequence is TGTGCCAGCAGCTTGATTCGGACAGGGATATACACCTTC. It is translated as CASSLIRTGIYTF.

This clone has a single count. This chain links TRBV5-1 with TRBJ1-1; 9 positions match TRBD1. The CDR3 runs 14 residues. J gave up 4 bases and V 4 bases, and 5 bases lay outside the gene matches. Germline V lookup: CDR1 SGHRS, CDR2 YFSETQ. The CDR3 bases are TGCGCCAGCAGCACGGGACAGGGTAGCACTGAAGCTTTCTTT. Protein sequence: CASSTGQGSTEAFF. The variable domain in full, with the rest retrieved from reference TRBV5-1 and TRBJ1-1, is KAGVTQTPRYLIKTRGQQVTLSCSPISGHRSVSWYQQTPGQGLQFLFEYFSETQRNKGNFPGRFSGRQFSNSRSEMNVSTLELGDSALYLCASSTGQGSTEAFFGQGTRLTVV.